This record looks at one T cell receptor (beta chain) sequence and its context. The record originates from a study of control samples from healthy donors and cancer patients. Produced via immunoSEQ multiplex PCR; TCRdb's table is partial and in-frame only. Seen here are 390,000 or so clones, around nine tenths observed once, and the top ten hold just under 6.5%. This CDR3 comprises 16 residues. V trimming: 3 bases; J trimming: 0 bases; junction bases outside the gene matches: 8. Germline V gene lookup returns CDR1 SGHNT and CDR2 YYREEE (reference sequence). Sequencing was done on a sample of PBMCs. The V and J genes are TRBV5-4 and TRBJ1-1, with 7 bases aligning to TRBD1. This TCR was sampled from a man aged 40-49 years with head and neck cancer. The CDR3 DNA reads TGTGCCAGCAGCTCATACAGGGGTTTTATGAACACTGAAGCTTTCTTT. It yields the protein CASSSYRGFMNTEAFF.